Following are 24 T cell receptor beta chains from one sample sequenced in a study of T cell responses to AZD1222 COVID-19 vaccine. Sequenced by immunoSEQ multiplex PCR; TCRdb stores in-frame clones only, minus some. The table shows more than 150,000 clones, with 92% occurring only once. Here the sequenced sample was peripheral blood, taken 28 days after the second AZD1222 dose. Receptors were obtained from an adult who received the AZD1222 COVID-19 vaccine.

V usage is TRBV18 and J usage is TRBJ1-1; D remains ambiguous. This CDR3 has 15 amino acids. Germline-derived CDR1 and CDR2 are KGHSH and LQKENI. Trimming left V 1 base short and J 3 bases short, with 12 bases between. CDR3 region: CASSPQPGPDTEAFF. The CDR3 DNA reads as TGTGCCAGCTCACCACAACCAGGACCAGACACTGAAGCTTTCTTT.

The gene calls are TRBV5-4 and TRBJ1-1, with TRBD1 matching over 8 bases. V was pared by 5 bases and J by 5 bases, with 14 bases of the junction left unmatched. This CDR3 spans 16 amino acids. Germline V lookup: CDR1 SGHNT, CDR2 YYREEE (reference sequence). The CDR3 sequence is CASRATPGQGETEAFF. The CDR3 DNA sequence: TGTGCCAGCAGAGCGACTCCCGGACAGGGAGAGACTGAAGCTTTCTTT.

The rearrangement uses TRBV6-5 and TRBJ2-3; 10 nucleotides align to TRBD1. CDR1 is MNHEY and CDR2 is SVGAGI in the germline V gene. V lost 6 bases, J lost 4 bases, and 7 bases stayed unmatched. The CDR3 loop spans 15 amino acids. The CDR3 sequence: CASSLRQGAADTQYF. DNA of the CDR3: TGTGCCAGCAGCTTAAGACAGGGGGCTGCAGATACGCAGTATTTT.

J is TRBJ1-6 and V is TRBV10-3; the D is unclear. Germline loops: CDR1 ENHRY, CDR2 SYGVKD. The ends were cut back, 0 bases at V and 7 bases at J, with 10 bases in the middle. The CDR3 covers 15 residues. The CDR3 loop reads CAISESEVVNSPLHF. The CDR3 DNA reads as TGTGCCATCAGTGAGTCGGAGGTGGTGAATTCACCCCTCCACTTT.

The genes are TRBV3-1 (or the pseudogene TRBV3-2) and TRBJ2-7, with D uncertain. This CDR3 is 11 amino acids long. Germline CDR1 is LGHDT and CDR2 is YNNKEL (reference sequence). Trimming pared 5 bases from V and 6 bases from J, leaving 8 bases between. The CDR3 sequence: CASSGSREQYF. The CDR3, as DNA: TGTGCCAGCAGCGGGTCCCGCGAGCAGTACTTC.

The rearrangement links TRBV7-9 to TRBJ2-3, with D possibly being TRBD2 (6 bases). The CDR3 totals 16 residues. The V gene lost 2 bases and the J gene lost 2 bases, with 14 bases spanning the gap. Germline-derived CDR1 and CDR2 are SEHNR and FQNEAQ (reference sequence). CDR3 protein: CASSLSAGPDTDTQYF. The DNA for the CDR3 is TGTGCCAGCAGCTTATCTGCGGGGCCAGACACAGATACGCAGTATTTT.

This clone was observed once. The rearrangement links TRBV7-9 to TRBJ1-1; D gene uncertain. This CDR3 spans 14 amino acids. The germline V and J ends were trimmed by 2 bases and 1 base, with 8 bases remaining between them. The germline CDR1 and CDR2 sequences are SEHNR and FQNEAQ (reference sequence). In nucleotides, the CDR3 is TGTGCCAGCAGCTTAACCGCAGCGAACACTGAAGCTTTCTTT. Protein product: CASSLTAANTEAFF.

The rearrangement joins TRBV27 to TRBJ1-5; perhaps TRBD1 as D (5 bases). V gave up 5 bases and J gave up 6 bases, with 14 bases separating them. Germline assignment: CDR1 MNHEY and CDR2 SMNVEV (reference sequence). CDR3 length: 14 residues. The CDR3 DNA reads TGTGCCAGCAGTGGGGACTCGAGTGCTCAGCCCCAGCATTTT. Translating gives CASSGDSSAQPQHF.

This rearrangement joins TRBV6-6 to TRBJ2-5; 7 bases line up with TRBD2. CDR1 and CDR2 (germline): MNHNY, SVGAGI (reference sequence). Losses at the gene ends were 6 bases for V and 4 bases for J; bases not matched to a gene: 11. CDR3 length: 15 amino acids. The CDR3 sequence: CASRPWTSYIETQYF. The CDR3 nucleotides read TGTGCCAGCAGACCCTGGACTAGTTATATAGAGACCCAGTACTTC.

This clone was counted once. The chain has TRBV5-1 and TRBJ1-2, with D possibly TRBD1 on 6 matching bases. CDR3 size: 14 residues. CDR1 is SGHRS, CDR2 YFSETQ, per germline. Trimming removed 5 bases from V and 2 bases from J, with 13 bases in between. CDR3 region: CASSMGRGNYGYTF. The CDR3 DNA is TGCGCCAGCAGTATGGGCAGGGGCAACTATGGCTACACCTTC.

This clone was observed once. The V gene is TRBV24-1, the J gene TRBJ1-2; 9 nucleotides align to TRBD1. The V gene end was trimmed by 9 bases and the J gene end by 7 bases; junction bases not matched to a gene: 2. Germline CDR1 reads KGHDR; CDR2 reads SFDVKD. The CDR3 loop spans 11 amino acids. DNA for the CDR3: TGTGCCACCTGGGACAGGGTTGGCTACACCTTC. Amino acid sequence: CATWDRVGYTF.

The chain recombines TRBV6-5 with TRBJ2-7; no clear D. Germline V gene lookup returns CDR1 MNHEY and CDR2 SVGAGI. This CDR3 has 11 amino acids. Trimming took 2 bases from V and 7 from J, leaving 6 bases between them. The CDR3 region is CASSYRSEQYF. The CDR3 DNA sequence: TGTGCCAGCAGTTACAGGAGTGAGCAGTACTTC.

The chain combines TRBV7-9 with TRBJ1-2, with D unclear. Trimming took off 1 base at V and 4 bases at J, with 7 bases between the two ends. The CDR3 consists of 13 residues. Looked up from germline, CDR1 is SEHNR and CDR2 is FQNEAQ (reference sequence). The CDR3 sequence: CASSLGQPYGYTF. CDR3 coding DNA: TGTGCCAGCAGCTTAGGGCAACCCTATGGCTACACCTTC.

In this sample, this clone turned up once. The rearrangement joins TRBV14 to TRBJ2-7; 9 nucleotides agree with TRBD1. The V segment lost 6 bases and the J segment 2 bases; nucleotides outside the gene matches: 5. The germline gives CDR1 SGHDN, CDR2 FVKESK. CDR3 length: 14 residues. DNA for the CDR3: TGTGCCAGCAGACGGACAGGGGTTCCCTACGAGCAGTACTTC. The encoded protein is CASRRTGVPYEQYF.

The chain is built from TRBV27 and TRBJ1-2, with 7 bases that match TRBD1. This CDR3 comprises 15 residues. V trimming: 4 bases; J trimming: 5 bases; junction bases outside the gene matches: 10. Germline CDR1 is MNHEY and CDR2 is SMNVEV (reference sequence). The CDR3 coding sequence is TGTGCCAGCAGTTCGTCGACAGGGCGTCTTTATGGCTACACCTTC. Its translation is CASSSSTGRLYGYTF.

This chain links TRBV28 with TRBJ1-5; tentative D call: TRBD1 (5 bases). V was pared by 10 bases and J by 6 bases, with 19 bases between. CDR1 and CDR2 from the germline V gene are MDHEN and SYDVKM. The CDR3 is made up of 14 amino acids. The CDR3 sequence: CATSVGGRLQPQHF. CDR3 nucleotides: TGTGCCACTTCGGTTGGGGGGAGGCTTCAGCCCCAGCATTTT.

This chain uses TRBV5-4 with TRBJ1-2; 8 nucleotides match TRBD1. The CDR3 length is 16 residues. J gave up 3 bases and V 1 base, and 8 bases lay outside the gene matches. Germline CDR1 and CDR2: SGHNT and YYREEE (reference sequence). The chain's CDR3 is CASSLSGGSSDYGYTF. The DNA for the CDR3 is TGTGCCAGCAGCTTGTCAGGGGGCTCGAGTGACTATGGCTACACCTTC. Full variable domain (outside the CDR3, taken from reference TRBV5-4 and TRBJ1-2): ETGVTQSPTHLIKTRGQQVTLRCSSQSGHNTVSWYQQALGQGPQFIFQYYREEENGRGNFPPRFSGLQFPNYSSELNVNALELDDSALYLCASSLSGGSSDYGYTFGSGTRLTVV.

The chain's CDR3 is CASSLRRGLASEQYF. The CDR3 DNA reads TGTGCCAGCAGCCTACGCAGGGGACTAGCTAGCGAGCAGTACTTC. The chain is built from TRBV3-1 (or the pseudogene TRBV3-2) and TRBJ2-7; 9 positions agree with TRBD2. Germline values: CDR1 LGHDT, CDR2 YNNKEL (reference sequence). V shed 4 bases, J shed 6 bases, and the junction held 10 bases outside the gene matches. This CDR3 region has 15 residues.

The V call is TRBV18, the J call TRBJ1-2; D is possibly TRBD1 (6 bases). The V gene's germline CDR1 is KGHSH and CDR2 LQKENI. The CDR3 is 15 amino acids. V was clipped by 3 bases and J by 4 bases, with 15 bases between them. CDR3 residues: CASSPTGTWGYGYTF. CDR3 bases: TGTGCCAGCTCACCCACAGGGACCTGGGGCTATGGCTACACCTTC.

This clone was seen only a few times. The CDR3 loop reads CASTRLGAGELFF. The CDR3 DNA is TGTGCCAGCACCCGACTTGGGGCCGGGGAGCTGTTTTTT. V and J are TRBV7-9 and TRBJ2-2, with unresolved D. V was shortened by 7 bases and J by 6 bases, with 12 bases between the two germline ends. From germline, CDR1 is SEHNR and CDR2 FQNEAQ (reference sequence). The CDR3 has 13 residues. The full variable domain, rest sourced from reference TRBV7-9 and TRBJ2-2, is DTGVSQNPRHKITKRGQNVTFRCDPISEHNRLYWYRQTLGQGPEFLTYFQNEAQLEKSRLLSDRFSAERPKGSFSTLEIQRTEQGDSAMYLCASTRLGAGELFFGEGSRLTVL.

The rearrangement links TRBV28 to TRBJ1-2; D is possibly TRBD1 (5 bases). The CDR3 has 13 residues. The germline gives CDR1 MDHEN, CDR2 SYDVKM. With 3 bases removed from V and 4 bases from J, the gap between germline ends came to 9 bases. The CDR3, as DNA: TGTGCCAGCAGTTTCCCAGGGCTCTATGGCTACACCTTC. Translated, it gives CASSFPGLYGYTF.

The V gene is TRBV6-2 or TRBV6-3, the J gene TRBJ2-5; D not certain. This CDR3 region has 12 residues. Germline V gene lookup returns CDR1 MNHEY and CDR2 SVGEGT. Trimming removed 5 bases from V and 5 bases from J, with 9 bases in between. CDR3: CASSRVLETQYF. The DNA for the CDR3 is TGTGCCAGCAGTCGGGTCCTGGAGACCCAGTACTTC.

The chain couples TRBV6-4 to TRBJ2-5, with no clear D. Germline CDR1 MRHNA, CDR2 SNTAGT. Between the trimmed V and J ends, which lost 1 base and 5 bases, there was a span of 8 bases. CDR3 length equals 13 residues. The CDR3 reads CASSDWVGETQYF. The CDR3 DNA sequence: TGTGCCAGCAGTGACTGGGTAGGGGAGACCCAGTACTTC.

The V call is TRBV18, the J call TRBJ2-2; D gene unclear. Germline V gene data show CDR1 as KGHSH and CDR2 as LQKENI. Trimming removed 1 base at V and 5 bases at J, with 14 bases between. The CDR3 contains 16 residues. The CDR3 region has the DNA TGTGCCAGCTCACCACTGTTATCTAGTACGACCGGGGAGCTGTTTTTT. This sequence encodes CASSPLLSSTTGELFF.